The 2 T cell receptor beta chains reported below all come from one sample, sequenced in a study of blood T cell repertoires in COVID-19. TCRdb's table, derived via immunoSEQ multiplex PCR, lists solely in-frame clones and lacks some. There are about 41,000 clones in the sample; about 85% occur only once, and 3.5% to 5.5% lies in the top ten. Sequences were obtained from peripheral blood. The receptors shown here come from a man aged 60 to 69 with acute or convalescent COVID-19.

The rearrangement joins TRBV11-1 to TRBJ2-5; D possibly corresponds to TRBD1 (6 bases). Germline V gene sequence: CDR1 SGHAT, CDR2 FQDESV (reference sequence). CDR3 size: 16 residues. Trimming stripped 1 base from V and 1 base from J, with 13 bases between. CDR3 sequence reads: CASSLGWGPAQETQYF. The CDR3 bases are TGTGCCAGCAGCTTAGGTTGGGGGCCGGCCCAAGAGACCCAGTACTTC.

The chain combines TRBV6-5 with TRBJ1-6; D is possibly TRBD1 (5 bases). Germline lookup yields CDR1 MNHEY and CDR2 SVGAGI. The CDR3 contains 14 residues. Trimming removed 10 bases from V and 6 bases from J, with 16 bases in between. Written as DNA, the CDR3 is TGTGCCACCACAGGCTACTCTACTAATTCACCCCTCCACTTT. The encoded protein is CATTGYSTNSPLHF.